Presented here are 21 T cell receptor beta chains from one specimen sequenced in a study of T-cell reconstitution after alpha-beta-depleted transplantation in children. Preparation of the TCRbeta library was carried out with unique molecular identifiers. TCRdb reprocessed the PCR reads with MiXCR, giving one entry per CDR3 protein. The top ten clones hold 3.3% of a sample with about 540,000 distinct CDR3 sequences, 15% to 20% of them seen once. The starting material was PBMCs from the stem cell graft donor, obtained from the stem cell graft. All receptors derive from a human donor who donated a stem cell graft to a child with acute lymphoblastic leukemia.

This clonotype was observed a few times. The rearrangement uses TRBV20-1 and TRBJ2-7, with 7 bases identical to TRBD2. Trimming took 2 bases from V and 2 from J; bases not matched to a gene: 9. The CDR3 contains 15 residues. Germline lookup yields CDR1 DFQATT and CDR2 SNEGSKA (reference sequence). CDR3 bases: TGCAGTGCTAGACCCCTTAGCGGGCCGGCCTACGAGCAGTACTTC. Protein: CSARPLSGPAYEQYF.

The CDR3: CASSPWGRETDTQYF. CDR3 DNA: TGTGCCAGCAGCCCCTGGGGGAGGGAGACAGATACGCAGTATTTT. V usage is TRBV11-2 and J usage is TRBJ2-3; 7 bases match TRBD2. Germline V gene lookup returns CDR1 SGHAT and CDR2 FQNNGV. This CDR3 spans 15 amino acids. Germline trimming cut 5 bases from V and 3 bases from J; bases unmatched to any gene: 8. Full variable domain (outside the CDR3, taken from reference TRBV11-2 and TRBJ2-3): EAGVAQSPRYKIIEKRQSVAFWCNPISGHATLYWYQQILGQGPKLLIQFQNNGVVDDSQLPKDRFSAERLKGVDSTLKIQPAKLEDSAVYLCASSPWGRETDTQYFGPGTRLTVL.

This clonotype was recorded a few times. V gene TRBV5-1 combines with J gene TRBJ1-6, with D maybe TRBD1 (5 bases). Deletions cut 3 bases from V and 8 bases from J, with 18 bases between. The V gene's germline CDR1 is SGHRS and CDR2 YFSETQ. The CDR3 loop spans 16 amino acids. The CDR3 loop reads CASSSDGTVFYSPLHF. CDR3 DNA sequence: TGCGCCAGCAGCTCCGACGGGACCGTTTTCTATTCACCCCTCCACTTT.

The J gene is TRBJ2-1, the V gene TRBV11-3; D gene ambiguous. CDR1 is SGHNT and CDR2 is YENEEA in the germline V gene. The CDR3 covers 13 residues. Trimming took off 1 base at V and 9 bases at J, with 10 bases between the two ends. The CDR3 loop is CASSLVASSEQFF. The CDR3 DNA is TGTGCCAGCAGCTTAGTTGCGTCGAGTGAGCAGTTCTTC.

The rearrangement links TRBV7-9 to TRBJ2-7; 7 nucleotides align to TRBD2. Germline V gene data show CDR1 as SEHNR and CDR2 as FQNEAQ (reference sequence). This CDR3 contains 15 residues. J was trimmed by 6 bases and V by 5 bases; bases with no gene match: 13. The CDR3 reads CASSALGEGRFEQYF. CDR3 coding DNA: TGTGCCAGCAGCGCCTTGGGGGAGGGCCGATTCGAGCAGTACTTC.

This clonotype has just a few counts. The chain couples TRBV7-9 to TRBJ2-2; the D gene could be TRBD1 or TRBD2 (5 bases each). Trimming stripped 4 bases from V and 0 bases from J, with 15 bases between. The CDR3 loop spans 17 amino acids. The V gene's germline CDR1 is SEHNR and CDR2 FQNEAQ (reference sequence). The CDR3 DNA is TGTGCCAGCAGCTCGGGACCGCCGGCCGCGAACACCGGGGAGCTGTTTTTT. It translates to CASSSGPPAANTGELFF.

This clonotype was detected only a few times. The V call is TRBV5-1, the J call TRBJ2-3, with D tentatively TRBD2 (6 bases). Germline V gives CDR1 SGHRS, CDR2 YFSETQ. The V and J ends lost 0 bases and 2 bases respectively, with 22 bases between them. The CDR3 is made up of 19 amino acids. DNA for the CDR3: TGCGCCAGCAGCTTGGAGCCAGCGGGCATGTTCGCCCTCACAGATACGCAGTATTTT. Residues: CASSLEPAGMFALTDTQYF.

This chain links TRBV6-2 or TRBV6-3 with TRBJ2-5; 9 nucleotides align to TRBD2. The CDR3 sequence is 16 residues long. J gave up 4 bases and V 2 bases, and 8 bases lay outside the gene matches. CDR1 and CDR2 from the germline V gene are MNHEY and SVGEGT. The CDR3 sequence: CASSYGPAGGPETQYF. The DNA of the CDR3 is TGTGCCAGCAGTTACGGCCCGGCGGGAGGGCCAGAGACCCAGTACTTC.

The CDR3 loop reads CSANRGPYEQYF. In DNA form, the CDR3 reads TGCAGTGCTAACCGGGGGCCCTACGAGCAGTACTTC. The V call is TRBV20-1, the J call TRBJ2-7; D tentatively reads TRBD1 or TRBD2 (6 bases each). The CDR3 consists of 12 residues. The germline gives CDR1 DFQATT, CDR2 SNEGSKA (reference sequence). Trimming shortened V by 4 bases and J by 2 bases, and 9 bases separated the two germline ends.

This clonotype was counted between two and nine times. The rearrangement uses TRBV9 and TRBJ2-7, with D possibly matching TRBD2 (6 bases). CDR1 and CDR2 (germline): SGDLS, YYNGEE. This CDR3 is built from 12 residues. Trimming took 3 bases from V and 7 from J, leaving 11 bases between them. CDR3 residues: CASSAGVGEQYF. The CDR3 bases are TGTGCCAGCAGCGCGGGGGTCGGGGAGCAGTACTTC.

The V gene is TRBV3-1, the J gene TRBJ2-7; 7 bases agree with TRBD2. This CDR3 has 15 residues. Trimming at V came to 1 base and at J to 3 bases, leaving 6 bases not matched to a gene. Germline assignment: CDR1 LGHDT and CDR2 YNNKEL (reference sequence). Written as DNA, the CDR3 is TGTGCCAGCAGCCAAGCTAGCGGCGCATACTACGAGCAGTACTTC. Protein product: CASSQASGAYYEQYF.

This clonotype was picked up a small number of times. The rearrangement uses TRBV13 and TRBJ1-2, with 9 positions matching TRBD1. J gave up 10 bases and V 3 bases, and 6 bases lay outside the gene matches. The CDR3 is made up of 13 amino acids. Germline V gene data show CDR1 as PRHDT and CDR2 as FYEKMQ (reference sequence). The CDR3 reads CASSLGQGVDYTF. CDR3 coding DNA: TGTGCCAGCAGCTTGGGACAGGGCGTTGACTACACCTTC.

This sequence joins TRBV5-1 and TRBJ1-1; D is possibly TRBD1 (5 bases). Germline V gives CDR1 SGHRS, CDR2 YFSETQ. This CDR3 comprises 15 residues. Trimming took 3 bases from V and 7 from J, leaving 19 bases between them. The CDR3 DNA is TGCGCCAGCAGCTGGAGTGGGGCGCGCAGAGGTGAAGCTTTCTTT. Translated, it gives CASSWSGARRGEAFF.

The rearrangement joins TRBV7-2 to TRBJ2-7; D not certain. Germline CDR1 SGHTA, CDR2 FQGNSA. CDR3 length equals 14 residues. The ends were cut back, 1 base at V and 1 base at J, with 8 bases in the middle. This chain's CDR3 is CASSLVQMSYEQYF. Written as DNA, the CDR3 is TGTGCCAGCAGCTTAGTTCAGATGTCCTACGAGCAGTACTTC.

In this sample, this clonotype turned up a few times. The rearrangement links TRBV3-1 to TRBJ1-3; D remains unclear. This CDR3 contains 14 residues. From germline, CDR1 is LGHDT and CDR2 YNNKEL (reference sequence). V gave up 0 bases and J gave up 6 bases, with 9 bases separating them. The CDR3 loop reads CASSQDQVVNTIYF. CDR3 coding DNA: TGTGCCAGCAGCCAAGATCAGGTGGTAAACACCATATATTTT.

This clonotype was observed a handful of times. The V and J genes are TRBV14 and TRBJ2-2; possible D gene TRBD1, 7 bases. The CDR3 sequence is 16 residues long. V was clipped by 1 base and J by 4 bases, with 13 bases between them. CDR1 SGHDN and CDR2 FVKESK come from the germline V gene. The CDR3 sequence is CASSQGQGLVTGELFF. The DNA of the CDR3 is TGTGCCAGCAGCCAAGGACAGGGACTCGTCACCGGGGAGCTGTTTTTT.

The J gene is TRBJ1-1, the V gene TRBV6-1; TRBD1 is a possible D gene (5 bases). Trimming took off 6 bases at V and 1 base at J, with 12 bases between the two ends. The CDR3 runs 14 residues. CDR1 is MNHNS, CDR2 SASEGT, per germline. The DNA of the CDR3 is TGTGCCAGCAGACCCGGGGGTCAGAACACTGAAGCTTTCTTT. Translated, it gives CASRPGGQNTEAFF.

This clonotype came up a few times. This chain joins TRBV5-1 and TRBJ1-2, with D possibly being TRBD1 (6 bases). Germline-derived CDR1 and CDR2 are SGHRS and YFSETQ. V lost 0 bases and J 2 bases, leaving 11 bases between the germline ends. The CDR3 is 15 residues long. CDR3: CASSLGGQLNYGYTF. The CDR3 coding sequence is TGCGCCAGCAGCTTGGGGGGACAACTAAACTATGGCTACACCTTC.

This clonotype was detected only a few times. J is TRBJ1-6 and V is TRBV6-5, with D possibly matching TRBD1 (5 bases). Trimming took 0 bases from V and 0 from J, leaving 15 bases between them. CDR1 MNHEY and CDR2 SVGAGI come from the germline V gene. This CDR3 comprises 19 residues. The CDR3, as DNA: TGTGCCAGCAGTTACTCGGCATTCGCGGGGGGCTCCTATAATTCACCCCTCCACTTT. This encodes CASSYSAFAGGSYNSPLHF.

J is TRBJ2-5 and V is TRBV3-1; TRBD2 matches 8 bases. Germline CDR1 LGHDT, CDR2 YNNKEL (reference sequence). The CDR3 contains 13 residues. J gave up 10 bases and V 3 bases, and 7 bases lay outside the gene matches. The CDR3, as DNA: TGTGCCAGCAGCCAGGACCGGGCGGGAGGCCAGTACTTC. Translated, it gives CASSQDRAGGQYF.

V usage is TRBV18 and J usage is TRBJ2-3; D unresolved. V was pared by 2 bases and J by 2 bases, with 14 bases between. Germline V gene sequence: CDR1 KGHSH, CDR2 LQKENI. This CDR3 has 16 amino acids. The CDR3 DNA is TGTGCCAGCTCACCATATCAGCGCAACTACACAGATACGCAGTATTTT. Translating gives CASSPYQRNYTDTQYF.